The 16 T cell receptor beta chains presented below share a single source sample, sequenced in a study of T cell clones after liver transplantation. Method: immunoSEQ multiplex PCR; TCRdb's copy keeps in-frame clones and lacks some. The repertoire has 1,000 to 1,500 clones, about 36% of them found once; the top ten carry 25% to 40%. Sequencing of dividing CFSE-low cells from the MLR defined alloreactive TCRbeta sequences. The antigens for these receptors are not known. Sequencing used CD4+ T cells from cultured PBMCs. The receptor source for this set is a human patient who received a liver transplant. Some T cells may arise from the graft donor.

The chain recombines TRBV19 with TRBJ2-7; possibly TRBD1 for D (6 bases). Trimming pared 10 bases from V and 0 bases from J, leaving 13 bases between. Germline CDR1 is LNHDA and CDR2 is SQIVND (reference sequence). The CDR3 is made up of 13 amino acids. CDR3 bases: TGTGCCACTTTGAACAGGGACTCCTACGAGCAGTACTTC. Amino acids: CATLNRDSYEQYF.

This clone has more than one count but fewer than ten. This sequence joins TRBV7-2 and TRBJ2-7, with D perhaps TRBD2 (6 bases). V lost 6 bases and J lost 0, with 12 bases in between. Germline-derived CDR1 and CDR2 are SGHTA and FQGNSA. The CDR3 has 14 amino acids. In DNA, the CDR3 is TGTGCCAGCAGGCGGGACGTAAGCTCCTACGAGCAGTACTTC. This codes for CASRRDVSSYEQYF.

By sample share, this clone is medium-sized. The J gene is TRBJ2-5, the V gene TRBV27, with a tentative D call TRBD1 (5 bases). The CDR3 is 15 residues long. V shed 2 bases and J shed 0 bases, with 10 bases lying between them. Germline CDR1 and CDR2: MNHEY and SMNVEV (reference sequence). In DNA form, the CDR3 reads TGTGCCAGCAGTTTAGGGGCGAGAAACCAAGAGACCCAGTACTTC. Its translation is CASSLGARNQETQYF.

This clone is medium-sized (0.01 to 0.1%) within its sample. The chain recombines TRBV10-1 with TRBJ2-7, with D possibly TRBD1 on 6 matching bases. The germline gives CDR1 WNHNN, CDR2 SYGVQD (reference sequence). The CDR3 is made up of 16 amino acids. Trimming pared 3 bases from V and 6 bases from J, leaving 21 bases between. This CDR3 reads CASSDPTGPRAGEQYF. The CDR3 nucleotides read TGCGCCAGCAGTGACCCGACAGGACCCCGCGCGGGCGAGCAGTACTTC.

In this sample, this clone is medium-sized. The rearrangement joins TRBV6-1 to TRBJ1-4; no clear D gene. V was cut by 0 bases and J by 11 bases, with 13 bases left in between. Germline V gene data show CDR1 as MNHNS and CDR2 as SASEGT. This CDR3 spans 14 amino acids. The CDR3 protein is CASSEASGFGKLFF. The CDR3 coding sequence is TGTGCCAGCAGTGAAGCATCCGGGTTTGGCAAACTGTTTTTT.

The chain uses TRBV5-8 and TRBJ1-5, with D possibly matching TRBD1 (6 bases). Germline V gene data show CDR1 as SGHTS and CDR2 as YDEGEE. The CDR3 consists of 15 residues. V was pared by 4 bases and J by 4 bases, with 15 bases between. CDR3 in DNA: TGTGCCAGCAGCATACGGGGACATCAAAATCAGCCCCAGCATTTT. This sequence encodes CASSIRGHQNQPQHF.

V is TRBV30 and J is TRBJ2-3; 8 nucleotides line up with TRBD2. The J segment lost 0 bases and the V segment lost 5 bases, leaving 7 bases of the junction unmatched. Germline CDR1 is GTSNPN and CDR2 is SVGIG (reference sequence). CDR3 length equals 15 residues. CDR3: CAWDVSGGSTDTQYF. As DNA, the CDR3 is TGTGCCTGGGACGTCAGCGGGGGTAGCACAGATACGCAGTATTTT. Complete variable domain (other parts from reference TRBV30 and TRBJ2-3): SQTIHQWPATLVQPVGSPLSLECTVEGTSNPNLYWYRQAAGRGLQLLFYSVGIGQISSEVPQNLSASRPQDRQFILSSKKLLLSDSGFYLCAWDVSGGSTDTQYFGPGTRLTVL.

This rearrangement joins TRBV6-6 to TRBJ2-2; 9 bases line up with TRBD1. Trimming removed 7 bases from V and 3 bases from J; junction bases left unmatched: 3. Germline CDR1 is MNHNY and CDR2 is SVGAGI (reference sequence). The CDR3 contains 14 residues. The CDR3 is CASTGTGYTGELFF. For the CDR3, the DNA is TGTGCCAGCACCGGGACAGGGTACACCGGGGAGCTGTTTTTT.

The chain links TRBV18 to TRBJ2-5; 10 bases are shared with TRBD1. The CDR3 has 17 amino acids. Germline assignment: CDR1 KGHSH and CDR2 LQKENI. The ends lost 2 bases at V and 2 bases at J; junction bases unmatched: 8. CDR3 sequence (DNA): TGTGCCAGCTCACCATTGACAGGGGGCGCCGGTCAAGAGACCCAGTACTTC. The encoded protein is CASSPLTGGAGQETQYF.

This clone was detected only a few times. J is TRBJ1-6 and V is TRBV28, with a weak D call TRBD1 (6 bases). This CDR3 has 13 residues. Between the trimmed V and J ends, which lost 7 bases and 7 bases, there was a span of 11 bases. From germline, CDR1 is MDHEN and CDR2 SYDVKM. CDR3 loop: CASIGQPNSPLHF. In DNA, the CDR3 is TGTGCCAGCATTGGACAGCCAAATTCACCCCTCCACTTT.

The chain combines TRBV6-5 with TRBJ1-3; 8 nucleotides match TRBD1. The CDR3 extends over 16 amino acids. V was clipped by 2 bases and J by 4 bases; unmatched bases: 7. From germline, CDR1 is MNHEY and CDR2 SVGAGI. CDR3 nucleotides: TGTGCCAGCAGTTACCTTGGACAGGGAAAAGGAAACACCATATATTTT. Its translation: CASSYLGQGKGNTIYF.

The gene calls are TRBV11-2 and TRBJ2-5, with 8 bases fitting TRBD2. This CDR3 has 16 residues. Germline V CDR1 and CDR2: SGHAT, FQNNGV. V lost 3 bases and J lost 4; bases outside the gene matches: 10. CDR3 in amino acids: CASSFLGGGPRETQYF. The CDR3 DNA sequence: TGTGCCAGCAGCTTCCTCGGGGGGGGGCCTCGAGAGACCCAGTACTTC. Full variable domain (outside the CDR3, taken from reference TRBV11-2 and TRBJ2-5): EAGVAQSPRYKIIEKRQSVAFWCNPISGHATLYWYQQILGQGPKLLIQFQNNGVVDDSQLPKDRFSAERLKGVDSTLKIQPAKLEDSAVYLCASSFLGGGPRETQYFGPGTRLLVL.

This clone is classed as large. The chain is built from TRBV2 and TRBJ1-1; D not certain. The germline CDR1 and CDR2 sequences are SNHLY and FYNNEI. The germline V and J ends were trimmed by 5 bases and 3 bases, with 4 bases remaining between them. The CDR3 is 11 residues long. The CDR3 loop reads CASSYYTEAFF. The CDR3 nucleotides are TGTGCCAGCAGTTACTACACTGAAGCTTTCTTT.

This rearrangement joins TRBV20-1 to TRBJ1-1; D may be TRBD1 (5 bases). The V gene lost 8 bases and the J gene lost 7 bases, with 11 bases spanning the gap. The CDR3 contains 10 residues. Germline V gives CDR1 DFQATT, CDR2 SNEGSKA (reference sequence). DNA of the CDR3: TGCAGTAGGGGCGCAGGTGAAGCTTTCTTT. It codes for CSRGAGEAFF.

By share, this clone ranks as medium-sized (0.01 to 0.1%). The chain links TRBV7-9 to TRBJ2-7, with D tentatively TRBD2 (5 bases). From germline, CDR1 is SEHNR and CDR2 FQNEAQ (reference sequence). The CDR3 covers 14 residues. Trimming left V 3 bases short and J 6 bases short, with 15 bases between. CDR3 DNA: TGTGCCAGCAGCTTTGGTCAGTTCGGGGTCGAGCAGTACTTC. Translation gives CASSFGQFGVEQYF.

Relative to its sample, this clone is medium-sized. This rearrangement joins TRBV6-5 to TRBJ2-7, with 7 bases matching TRBD1. The CDR3 has 14 residues. In germline, CDR1 is MNHEY, CDR2 SVGAGI. V lost 2 bases, J lost 3 bases, and 4 bases stayed unmatched. The CDR3 region is CASSYRGLNYEQYF. CDR3 bases: TGTGCCAGCAGTTACAGGGGGCTTAACTACGAGCAGTACTTC.